This T cell receptor beta chain was identified during a study of control samples from healthy donors and cancer patients. Trimming took off 1 base at V and 4 bases at J, with 14 bases between the two ends. CDR1 SGHDT and CDR2 YYEEEE come from the germline V gene. CDR3 length: 15 residues. Here immunoSEQ multiplex PCR was the method, and the copy in TCRdb shows in-frame clones only, minus some. The table records about 140,000 clones, 75% to 90% of them present only once. This TCR was recovered from a woman aged 25 to 39 in good health. V and J are TRBV5-6 and TRBJ1-2; D is ambiguous. The specimen sequenced was blood. CDR3 coding DNA: TGTGCCAGCAGCTTGTTTAGGACGGCCATCTATGGCTACACCTTC. Protein: CASSLFRTAIYGYTF.